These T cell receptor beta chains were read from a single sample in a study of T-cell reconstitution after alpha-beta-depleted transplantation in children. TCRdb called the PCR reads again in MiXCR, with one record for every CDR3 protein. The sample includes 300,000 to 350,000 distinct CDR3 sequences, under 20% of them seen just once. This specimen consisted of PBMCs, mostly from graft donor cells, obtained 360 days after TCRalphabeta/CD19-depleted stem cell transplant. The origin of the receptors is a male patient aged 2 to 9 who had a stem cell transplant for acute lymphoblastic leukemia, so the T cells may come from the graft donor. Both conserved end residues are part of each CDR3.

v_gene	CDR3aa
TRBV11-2	CASSWRGEREDRGTEAFF
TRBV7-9	CASSLLPGGSYNEQFF
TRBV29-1	CSVGKEGNTGELFF
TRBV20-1	CSAKVRGQDTQYF
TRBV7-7	CASSLMASGTYEQYF
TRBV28	CASSSVVPKRSPYEQYF
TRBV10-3	CAISGTGGTDTQYF
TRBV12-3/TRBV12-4	CASSLGLPNTEAFF
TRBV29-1	CSVVQGESYEQYF
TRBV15	CATSRVTGGFLDTEAFF
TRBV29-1	CSVGRYEQFF
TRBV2	CASSAPGSGVYEQYF
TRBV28	CASSEPGQDYEQYF
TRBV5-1	CASSSRTGTTYEQYF
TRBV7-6	CASSLIELGSYNEQFF
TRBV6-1	CASSLQVHSTQHF
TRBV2	CASSETSGFSYEQYF
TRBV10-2	CASSGPLGEIYEQYF
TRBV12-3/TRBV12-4	CASTSGTAYGYTF
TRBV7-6	CASSLGDSMVYEQYF
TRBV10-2	CASSAGFSSPLHF
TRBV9	CASSVEWNPYNEQFF
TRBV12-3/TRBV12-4	CASSPTPYEQYF
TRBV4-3	CASSQEGLGGPQHF
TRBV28	CASSSWAPREQYF
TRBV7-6	CASSLSGVGGLGEEQYF
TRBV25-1	CASGTGALGPQHF
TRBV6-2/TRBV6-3	CASRQPGQASYEQYF
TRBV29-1	CSVEGGGTGELFF
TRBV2	CASSVGQGIPQLFF
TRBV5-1	CASSLGASLNTEAFF
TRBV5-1	CASSLDPASSYEQYF
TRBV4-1	CASSQDGGGVYGYTF
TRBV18	CASSPIYQSYEQYF
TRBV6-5	CASSYSREQPQHF
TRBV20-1	CSPRGDQQFF
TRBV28	CASSIAGTGAYEQYF
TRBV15	CATGGGSKETQYF
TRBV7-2	CASSPMGGGTYEQYF
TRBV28	CASSLPTRQLYGYTF
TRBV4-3	CASSHLLGRVNYGYTF
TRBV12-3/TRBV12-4	CASSPFGSGRSDTQYF
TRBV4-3	CASSQDFRRQGVYGYTF